The TCR beta chain under discussion was sequenced for a study of metastatic and nonmetastatic thyroid tumors. In its sample, this clone was seen many times. Through MiXCR, TCRdb re-clonotyped the PCR reads. Among roughly 98,000 clones listed, under 15% were seen once. Each patient went into thyroid surgery without having received any treatment. Sequencing was performed on blood. The TCR was taken from a female donor with papillary thyroid cancer or a benign thyroid nodule (not recorded which). Some clones in this sample may be carry-over from other donors' samples.

The CDR3 here is CASSLNGLTEAFF. The CDR3 region has the DNA TGTGCCAGCAGTTTAAATGGGCTGACTGAAGCTTTCTTT. The chain couples TRBV12-3 or TRBV12-4 to TRBJ1-1; unclear D gene. This CDR3 contains 13 residues. The V gene lost 2 bases and the J gene lost 5 bases, with 9 bases spanning the gap.